Following are 5 T cell receptor beta chains from one sample sequenced in a study of blood T cell repertoires in COVID-19. This table comes from immunoSEQ multiplex PCR, and its TCRdb copy is limited to in-frame clones, with some not included. The sample has some 120,000 clones; roughly 83% are singletons. The material sequenced was peripheral blood. Every receptor here comes from a woman aged 45-59 years with acute or convalescent COVID-19.

The chain has TRBV29-1 and TRBJ2-2; a weak D match, TRBD2 (7 bases). V lost 7 bases and J lost 9, with 30 bases in between. Germline CDR1 and CDR2: SQVTM and ANQGSEA. The CDR3 length is 17 residues. CDR3 residues: CSGSKGAGAGGMRELFF. CDR3 DNA: TGCAGCGGATCCAAGGGCGCGGGGGCCGGGGGGATGAGGGAGCTGTTTTTT.

The gene calls are TRBV28 and TRBJ2-1, with 8 bases lining up with TRBD1. V lost 4 bases, J lost 6 bases, and 8 bases stayed unmatched. The CDR3 contains 15 residues. The germline V gene encodes CDR1 MDHEN and CDR2 SYDVKM. The chain's CDR3 is CASSSYRGTGNEQFF. For the CDR3, the DNA is TGTGCCAGCAGTTCCTACAGGGGGACTGGCAATGAGCAGTTCTTC.

This chain links TRBV29-1 with TRBJ2-7; 9 bases map to TRBD1. The CDR3 runs 13 residues. The germline V gene encodes CDR1 SQVTM and CDR2 ANQGSEA. The V and J ends lost 8 bases and 1 base, in that order; junction bases with no gene match: 6. The DNA for the CDR3 is TGCAGCTTCTCCGGGACAGGGTCCTACGAGCAGTACTTC. Its translation is CSFSGTGSYEQYF.

The V and J genes are TRBV11-2 and TRBJ1-3; tentative D call: TRBD1 (5 bases). The germline V gene has CDR1 SGHAT and CDR2 FQNNGV. CDR3 size: 18 residues. V was cut by 5 bases and J by 0 bases, with 20 bases left in between. The CDR3 coding sequence is TGTGCCAGCAGCCCGCGCGGGGGGGTACCCAGCTCTGGAAACACCATATATTTT. Its protein product is CASSPRGGVPSSGNTIYF.

This chain links TRBV7-9 with TRBJ1-1; possibly TRBD1 for D (6 bases). Germline V CDR1 and CDR2: SEHNR, FQNEAQ (reference sequence). CDR3 length: 14 amino acids. Trimming took off 1 base at V and 5 bases at J, with 11 bases between the two ends. Here the CDR3 reads CASSLEGVLTEAFF. The CDR3 DNA reads as TGTGCCAGCAGCTTAGAGGGGGTGTTAACTGAAGCTTTCTTT.